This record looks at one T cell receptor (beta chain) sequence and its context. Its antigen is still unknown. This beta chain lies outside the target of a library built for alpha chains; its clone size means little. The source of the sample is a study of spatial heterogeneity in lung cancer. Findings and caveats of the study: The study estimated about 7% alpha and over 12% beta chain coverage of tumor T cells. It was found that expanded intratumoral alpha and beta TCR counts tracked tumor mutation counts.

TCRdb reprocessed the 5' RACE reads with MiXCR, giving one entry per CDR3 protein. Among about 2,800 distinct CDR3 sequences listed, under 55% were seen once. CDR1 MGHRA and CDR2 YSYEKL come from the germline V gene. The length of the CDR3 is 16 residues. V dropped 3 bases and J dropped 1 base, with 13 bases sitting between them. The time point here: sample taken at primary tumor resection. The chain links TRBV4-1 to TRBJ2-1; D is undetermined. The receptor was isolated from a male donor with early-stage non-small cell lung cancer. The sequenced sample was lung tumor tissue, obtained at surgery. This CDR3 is CASSQLDLTSYNEQFF. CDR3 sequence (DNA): TGCGCCAGCAGCCAGCTAGATCTAACTTCCTACAATGAGCAGTTCTTC.